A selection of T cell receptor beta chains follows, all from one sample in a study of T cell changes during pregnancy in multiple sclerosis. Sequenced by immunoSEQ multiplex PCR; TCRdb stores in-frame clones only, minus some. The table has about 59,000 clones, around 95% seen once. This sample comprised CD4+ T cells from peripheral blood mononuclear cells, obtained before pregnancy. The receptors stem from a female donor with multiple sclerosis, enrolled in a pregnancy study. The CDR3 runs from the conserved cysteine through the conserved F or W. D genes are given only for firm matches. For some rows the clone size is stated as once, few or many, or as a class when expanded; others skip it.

CDR3nt: TGCAGCGTTCCCAGGGCGGGAAGCACAGATACGCAGTATTTT
CDR3aa: CSVPRAGSTDTQYF
v_gene: TRBV29-1
abundance: -
d_gene: -
j_gene: TRBJ2-3

CDR3nt: TGTGCCAGCAGCTTAGGCAGGGGGGACAGGGGTGACACTGAAGCTTTCTTT
CDR3aa: CASSLGRGDRGDTEAFF
v_gene: TRBV7-2
abundance: -
d_gene: TRBD1
j_gene: TRBJ1-1

CDR3nt: TGCAGCGCGGCCGGGACTAGCGGGATTTTAAAGTTCTTC
CDR3aa: CSAAGTSGILKFF
v_gene: TRBV29-1
abundance: once
d_gene: TRBD2
j_gene: TRBJ2-1

CDR3nt: TGTGCCAGCAGCTTAGCCAGGAACAATGAGCAGTTCTTC
CDR3aa: CASSLARNNEQFF
v_gene: TRBV5-4
abundance: -
d_gene: -
j_gene: TRBJ2-1

CDR3nt: TGTGCCAGCAGCTTAGTAGGGGGTAGTGGAGGGGCCAACGTCCTGACTTTC
CDR3aa: CASSLVGGSGGANVLTF
v_gene: TRBV7-2
abundance: -
d_gene: -
j_gene: TRBJ2-6

CDR3nt: TGTGCCTGGAGCCTCGGGGGGAGCTCCTACAATGAGCAGTTCTTC
CDR3aa: CAWSLGGSSYNEQFF
v_gene: TRBV30
abundance: -
d_gene: TRBD2
j_gene: TRBJ2-1

CDR3nt: TGTGCCAGCAGCACGCAACTAGCATCAGTGAATGAGCAGTTCTTC
CDR3aa: CASSTQLASVNEQFF
v_gene: TRBV7-3
abundance: -
d_gene: -
j_gene: TRBJ2-1

CDR3nt: TGTGCCAGCAGTTCCTTTTACAGGGGCAATCAGCCCCAGCATTTT
CDR3aa: CASSSFYRGNQPQHF
v_gene: TRBV27
abundance: once
d_gene: -
j_gene: TRBJ1-5

CDR3nt: TGTGCCAGCAGCCCCGGACTAGCGGGAGTCCACGAGCAGTACTTC
CDR3aa: CASSPGLAGVHEQYF
v_gene: TRBV7-2
abundance: -
d_gene: TRBD2
j_gene: TRBJ2-7

CDR3nt: TGTGCCACCAGCAGGGACAGGGTCTACAATGAGCAGTTCTTC
CDR3aa: CATSRDRVYNEQFF
v_gene: TRBV15
abundance: -
d_gene: TRBD1
j_gene: TRBJ2-1

CDR3nt: TGTGCCACCAGGGGGCGCGGGGGGCGCGGAGAGACCCAGTACTTC
CDR3aa: CATRGRGGRGETQYF
v_gene: TRBV15
abundance: -
d_gene: TRBD2
j_gene: TRBJ2-5

CDR3nt: TGTGCCAGCAGCCAAGAAGGGGTACGGAGCTCCTACGAGCAGTACTTC
CDR3aa: CASSQEGVRSSYEQYF
v_gene: TRBV28
abundance: -
d_gene: -
j_gene: TRBJ2-7

CDR3nt: TGTGCCAGCTGGGGGGGGACTCTCGAGCAGTACTTC
CDR3aa: CASWGGTLEQYF
v_gene: TRBV28
abundance: -
d_gene: TRBD2
j_gene: TRBJ2-7

CDR3nt: TGTGCCAGCAGCGTAGCTGCACCGAGCGGTGAAGCTTTCTTT
CDR3aa: CASSVAAPSGEAFF
v_gene: TRBV9
abundance: -
d_gene: -
j_gene: TRBJ1-1

CDR3nt: TGTGCCAGCAGCTTAGCGTCCCCCCTAGATCTGGGCGGGGAGCTGTTTTTT
CDR3aa: CASSLASPLDLGGELFF
v_gene: TRBV7-2
abundance: -
d_gene: -
j_gene: TRBJ2-2

CDR3nt: TGTGCCAGCAGTCATCCCTTTACAGGGGGCACTGAAGCTTTCTTT
CDR3aa: CASSHPFTGGTEAFF
v_gene: TRBV28
abundance: -
d_gene: TRBD1
j_gene: TRBJ1-1

CDR3nt: TGCGCCAGCAGCTTGGCACTAGCGGGACCAGATACGCAGTATTTT
CDR3aa: CASSLALAGPDTQYF
v_gene: TRBV5-1
abundance: -
d_gene: TRBD2
j_gene: TRBJ2-3

CDR3nt: TGTGCCAGAAGCTTGGCAAGGACAGCGAATTCACCCCTCCACTTT
CDR3aa: CARSLARTANSPLHF
v_gene: TRBV5-3
abundance: -
d_gene: -
j_gene: TRBJ1-6

CDR3nt: TGTGCCAGCAGCTTAAGTAATGTAGGCACAGATACGCAGTATTTT
CDR3aa: CASSLSNVGTDTQYF
v_gene: TRBV7-3
abundance: -
d_gene: -
j_gene: TRBJ2-3

CDR3nt: TGTGCCAGCGGAACCCTAGCGGGCCGCACAGATACGCAGTATTTT
CDR3aa: CASGTLAGRTDTQYF
v_gene: TRBV28
abundance: -
d_gene: TRBD2
j_gene: TRBJ2-3

CDR3nt: TGCGCCAGCAGCCTGGGGACAGCCGATAATTCACCCCTCCACTTT
CDR3aa: CASSLGTADNSPLHF
v_gene: TRBV5-1
abundance: -
d_gene: TRBD1
j_gene: TRBJ1-6

CDR3nt: TGTGCCAGTGCGGAGCAGAACACCGGGGAGCTGTTTTTT
CDR3aa: CASAEQNTGELFF
v_gene: TRBV19
abundance: -
d_gene: -
j_gene: TRBJ2-2

CDR3nt: TGTGCCACCAGCAAGGACATGACCTATGGCTACACCTTC
CDR3aa: CATSKDMTYGYTF
v_gene: TRBV15
abundance: -
d_gene: -
j_gene: TRBJ1-2

CDR3nt: TGTGCCAGCAGTTACTCGACTAGCGGCTCCTACGAGCAGTACTTC
CDR3aa: CASSYSTSGSYEQYF
v_gene: TRBV6-6
abundance: -
d_gene: TRBD2
j_gene: TRBJ2-7

CDR3nt: TGTGCCAGCAGCTTAGGACAGGGGCAAAATCAGCCCCAGCATTTT
CDR3aa: CASSLGQGQNQPQHF
v_gene: TRBV7-2
abundance: once
d_gene: TRBD1
j_gene: TRBJ1-5

CDR3nt: TGTGCCAGCAGCTCGGACCGGGGGGAGACCCAGTACTTC
CDR3aa: CASSSDRGETQYF
v_gene: TRBV7-2
abundance: -
d_gene: -
j_gene: TRBJ2-5

CDR3nt: TGTGCCAGCAGCTTGATGAGGGGGACGTGGGGCCAGGGTGTTAATGAGCAGTTCTTC
CDR3aa: CASSLMRGTWGQGVNEQFF
v_gene: TRBV11-3
abundance: -
d_gene: -
j_gene: TRBJ2-1

CDR3nt: TGTGCCAGCAGGGTGGACTGGAACACTGAAGCTTTCTTT
CDR3aa: CASRVDWNTEAFF
v_gene: TRBV7-9
abundance: -
d_gene: -
j_gene: TRBJ1-1

CDR3nt: TGTGCCAGTAGTACCGATCGACTAGCGGGAGTCTACGAGCAGTACTTC
CDR3aa: CASSTDRLAGVYEQYF
v_gene: TRBV19
abundance: -
d_gene: TRBD2
j_gene: TRBJ2-7

CDR3nt: TGTGCCAGCAGTTTTCCCCCGGGACAGGGAAACACCGGGGAGCTGTTTTTT
CDR3aa: CASSFPPGQGNTGELFF
v_gene: TRBV7-9
abundance: -
d_gene: TRBD1
j_gene: TRBJ2-2

CDR3nt: TGTGCCAGCAGCGGCGGGGGGGACTATGGCTACACCTTC
CDR3aa: CASSGGGDYGYTF
v_gene: TRBV28
abundance: once
d_gene: -
j_gene: TRBJ1-2

CDR3nt: TGTGCCAGCAGCGTAGTAGACGGGACTGAAGCTTTCTTT
CDR3aa: CASSVVDGTEAFF
v_gene: TRBV9
abundance: few
d_gene: -
j_gene: TRBJ1-1

CDR3nt: TGTGCCTGGAGTGAATGGACTAGCGGGAGGGCCTCCGGGGAGCTGTTTTTT
CDR3aa: CAWSEWTSGRASGELFF
v_gene: TRBV30
abundance: few
d_gene: TRBD2
j_gene: TRBJ2-2

CDR3nt: TGTGCCAGCAGCAAAGCGCTCGGGACTAGCGGGAGAACCGGGGAGCTGTTTTTT
CDR3aa: CASSKALGTSGRTGELFF
v_gene: TRBV21-1
abundance: -
d_gene: -
j_gene: TRBJ2-2

CDR3nt: TGTGCCACCAGCACCCCCGGTGGACAGGCACCTTACTTC
CDR3aa: CATSTPGGQAPYF
v_gene: TRBV15
abundance: -
d_gene: TRBD1
j_gene: TRBJ2-7

CDR3nt: TGCGCCAGCAGCCAGACACCGGGACTGGTCTACAATGAGCAGTTCTTC
CDR3aa: CASSQTPGLVYNEQFF
v_gene: TRBV4-1
abundance: -
d_gene: -
j_gene: TRBJ2-1

CDR3nt: TGTGCCAGCAGCAAACAGGGGGGGAATCAGCCCCAGCATTTT
CDR3aa: CASSKQGGNQPQHF
v_gene: TRBV28
abundance: once
d_gene: TRBD1
j_gene: TRBJ1-5

CDR3nt: TGTGCCAGCAGCTTGGTACTAGACACAGATACGCAGTATTTT
CDR3aa: CASSLVLDTDTQYF
v_gene: TRBV5-4
abundance: -
d_gene: -
j_gene: TRBJ2-3

CDR3nt: TGTGCCAGCACTCAGCAGGGGGTGGGCGAGACCCAGTACTTC
CDR3aa: CASTQQGVGETQYF
v_gene: TRBV6-1
abundance: -
d_gene: TRBD1
j_gene: TRBJ2-5

CDR3nt: TGCGCCAGCAGCTTAGGACACGGAAGCGATGAGCAGTTCTTC
CDR3aa: CASSLGHGSDEQFF
v_gene: TRBV5-1
abundance: -
d_gene: -
j_gene: TRBJ2-1

CDR3nt: TGTGCCAGCAGCTTAGCTCCTAGCGGGAGGGCCTATAAGCAGTACTTC
CDR3aa: CASSLAPSGRAYKQYF
v_gene: TRBV7-2
abundance: -
d_gene: TRBD2
j_gene: TRBJ2-7

CDR3nt: TGTGCCAGCAGCATGTCCTTGACAGGGGTTGCCTACGAGCAGTACTTC
CDR3aa: CASSMSLTGVAYEQYF
v_gene: TRBV7-9
abundance: -
d_gene: TRBD1
j_gene: TRBJ2-7

CDR3nt: TGTGCCAGTAGTACGGGGGAGGCCCCCTACGAGCAGTACTTC
CDR3aa: CASSTGEAPYEQYF
v_gene: TRBV19
abundance: -
d_gene: -
j_gene: TRBJ2-7

CDR3nt: TGTGCCAGCAGCGTCCCGGGACAGGGTAACGAGCAGTACTTC
CDR3aa: CASSVPGQGNEQYF
v_gene: TRBV7-8
abundance: -
d_gene: TRBD1
j_gene: TRBJ2-7

CDR3nt: TGTGCCAGTAGTATAGAGGGAGTAGCCAAAAACATTCAGTACTTC
CDR3aa: CASSIEGVAKNIQYF
v_gene: TRBV19
abundance: -
d_gene: -
j_gene: TRBJ2-4

CDR3nt: TGTGCCAGCAGTGAACTCGGTCCAGCGAGCTATGGCTACACCTTC
CDR3aa: CASSELGPASYGYTF
v_gene: TRBV2
abundance: -
d_gene: -
j_gene: TRBJ1-2

CDR3nt: TGTGCTAGTGGTTTGGTAGTGGGCAGTTCGCCGTACGAGCAGTACTTC
CDR3aa: CASGLVVGSSPYEQYF
v_gene: TRBV12-5
abundance: -
d_gene: -
j_gene: TRBJ2-7